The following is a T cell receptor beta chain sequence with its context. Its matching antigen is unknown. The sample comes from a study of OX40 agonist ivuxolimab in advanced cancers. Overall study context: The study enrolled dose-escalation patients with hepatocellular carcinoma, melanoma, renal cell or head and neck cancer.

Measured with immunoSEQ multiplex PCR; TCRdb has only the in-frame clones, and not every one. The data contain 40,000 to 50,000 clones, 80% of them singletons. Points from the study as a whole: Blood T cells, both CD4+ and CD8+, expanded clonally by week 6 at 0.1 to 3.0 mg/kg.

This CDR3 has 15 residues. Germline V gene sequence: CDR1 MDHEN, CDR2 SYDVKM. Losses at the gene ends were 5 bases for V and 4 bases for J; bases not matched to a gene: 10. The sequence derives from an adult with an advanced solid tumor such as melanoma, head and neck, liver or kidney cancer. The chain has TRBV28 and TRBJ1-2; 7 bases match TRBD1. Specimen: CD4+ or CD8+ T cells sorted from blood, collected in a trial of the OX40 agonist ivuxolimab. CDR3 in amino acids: CASSLYAGTAYGYTF. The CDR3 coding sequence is TGTGCCAGCAGTCTATATGCCGGGACAGCCTATGGCTACACCTTC.